This T cell receptor (beta chain) was sequenced during a study of Ad26.COV2.S vaccination and SARS-CoV-2 variants. General study points: Possibly, TCR breadth and depth analyses underestimated total T cell responses. Compared with placebo recipients, vaccine recipients had higher spike-specific TCR breadth. Spike-specific responses of CD8+ and CD4+ T cells were reported to display substantial breadth after vaccination.

Germline V CDR1 and CDR2: SGHTA, FQGTGA. The CDR3 spans 14 residues. V dropped 5 bases and J dropped 10 bases, with 15 bases sitting between them. This table comes from immunoSEQ multiplex PCR, and its TCRdb copy is limited to in-frame clones, with some not included. The sample shows fewer than 100,000 clones, about four fifths of them seen only once. A note on this clone: Its specificity is not known.

This chain joins TRBV7-3 and TRBJ1-6, with D possibly matching TRBD1 (5 bases). This clonotype was obtained from a human donor who had recovered from COVID-19. Sequencing used peripheral blood, obtained after recovery from COVID-19. CDR3 DNA: TGTGCCAGCAGCACGGACGGGACGGGCTCACCCCTCCACTTT. This gives the protein CASSTDGTGSPLHF.